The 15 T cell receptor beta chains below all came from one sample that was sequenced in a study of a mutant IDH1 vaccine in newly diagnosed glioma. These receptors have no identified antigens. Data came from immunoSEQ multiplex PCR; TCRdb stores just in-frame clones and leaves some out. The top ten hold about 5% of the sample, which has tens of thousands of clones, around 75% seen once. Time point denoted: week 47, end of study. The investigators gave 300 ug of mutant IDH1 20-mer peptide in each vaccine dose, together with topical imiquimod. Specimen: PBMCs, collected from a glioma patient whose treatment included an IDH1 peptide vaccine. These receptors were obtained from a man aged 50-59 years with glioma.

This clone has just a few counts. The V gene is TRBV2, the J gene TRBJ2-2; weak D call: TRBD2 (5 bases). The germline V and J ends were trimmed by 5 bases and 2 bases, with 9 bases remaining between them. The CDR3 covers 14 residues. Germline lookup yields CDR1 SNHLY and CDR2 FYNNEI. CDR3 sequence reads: CASSPGVNTGELFF. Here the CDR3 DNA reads TGTGCCAGCAGTCCCGGGGTCAACACCGGGGAGCTGTTTTTT. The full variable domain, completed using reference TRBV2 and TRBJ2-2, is EPEVTQTPSHQVTQMGQEVILRCVPISNHLYFYWYRQILGQKVEFLVSFYNNEISEKSEIFDDQFSVERPDGSNFTLKIRSTKLEDSAMYFCASSPGVNTGELFFGEGSRLTVL.

The DNA for the CDR3 is TGTGCCAGTAAGGTAAGGGACATTGCTCAGCCCCAGCATTTT. Its translation is CASKVRDIAQPQHF. The V call is TRBV19, the J call TRBJ1-5, with a possible D match to TRBD1 (6 bases). The CDR3 runs 14 residues. Germline V gives CDR1 LNHDA, CDR2 SQIVND (reference sequence). Trimming removed 7 bases from V and 6 bases from J, with 16 bases in between.

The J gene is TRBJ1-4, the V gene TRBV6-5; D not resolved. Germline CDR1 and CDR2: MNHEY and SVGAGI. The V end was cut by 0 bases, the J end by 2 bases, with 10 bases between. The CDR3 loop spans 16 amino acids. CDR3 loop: CASSYSVITTNEKLFF. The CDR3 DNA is TGTGCCAGCAGTTACTCGGTGATAACCACTAATGAAAAACTGTTTTTT.

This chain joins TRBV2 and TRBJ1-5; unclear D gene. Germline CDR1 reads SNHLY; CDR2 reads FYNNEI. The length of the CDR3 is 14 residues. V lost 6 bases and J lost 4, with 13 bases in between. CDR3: CASSQESSNQPQHF. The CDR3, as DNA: TGTGCCAGCAGCCAGGAGTCGTCTAATCAGCCCCAGCATTTT.

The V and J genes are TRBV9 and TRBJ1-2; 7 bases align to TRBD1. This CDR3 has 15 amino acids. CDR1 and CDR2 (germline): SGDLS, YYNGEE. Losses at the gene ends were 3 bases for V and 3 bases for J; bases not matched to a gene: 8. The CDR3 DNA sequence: TGTGCCAGCAGCGCTGGTGGTCAGGGGGACTATGGCTACACCTTC. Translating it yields CASSAGGQGDYGYTF.

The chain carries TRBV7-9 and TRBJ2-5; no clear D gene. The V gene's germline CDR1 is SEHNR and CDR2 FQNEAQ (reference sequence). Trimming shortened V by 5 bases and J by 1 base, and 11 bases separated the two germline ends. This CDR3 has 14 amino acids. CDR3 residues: CASSAQEIQETQYF. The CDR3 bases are TGTGCCAGCAGCGCCCAGGAAATCCAAGAGACCCAGTACTTC.

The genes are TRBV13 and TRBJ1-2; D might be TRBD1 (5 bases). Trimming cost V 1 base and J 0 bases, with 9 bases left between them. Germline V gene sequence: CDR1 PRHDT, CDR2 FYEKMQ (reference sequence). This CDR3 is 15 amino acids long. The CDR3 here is CASSLVEGANYGYTF. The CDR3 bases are TGTGCCAGCAGCTTAGTGGAAGGGGCTAACTATGGCTACACCTTC.

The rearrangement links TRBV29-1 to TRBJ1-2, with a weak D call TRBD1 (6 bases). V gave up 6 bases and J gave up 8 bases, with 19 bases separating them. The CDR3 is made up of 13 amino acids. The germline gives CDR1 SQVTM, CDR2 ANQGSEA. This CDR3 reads CSVGTFRKDGYTF. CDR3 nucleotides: TGCAGCGTCGGGACATTCCGAAAGGACGGCTACACCTTC.

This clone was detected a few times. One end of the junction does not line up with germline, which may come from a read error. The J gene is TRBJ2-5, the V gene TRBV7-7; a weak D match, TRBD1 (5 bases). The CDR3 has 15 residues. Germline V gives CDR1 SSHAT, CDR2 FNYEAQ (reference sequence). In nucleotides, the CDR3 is TGTGCTAGCAGCCATGGACACCCCCCACAAGAGACCCAGTACTTC. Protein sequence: CASSHGHPPQETQYF.

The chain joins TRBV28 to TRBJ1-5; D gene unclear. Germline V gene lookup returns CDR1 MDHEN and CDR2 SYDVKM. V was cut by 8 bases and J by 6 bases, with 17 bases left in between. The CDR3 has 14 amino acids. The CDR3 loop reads CASFLEGLGQPQHF. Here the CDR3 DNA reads TGTGCCAGCTTTTTAGAGGGCCTAGGTCAGCCCCAGCATTTT.

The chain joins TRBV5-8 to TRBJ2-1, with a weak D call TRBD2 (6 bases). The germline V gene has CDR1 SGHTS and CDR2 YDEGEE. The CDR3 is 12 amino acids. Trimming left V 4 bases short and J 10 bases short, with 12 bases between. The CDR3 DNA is TGTGCCAGCAGCCTGGAGGGACCGGAGCAGTTCTTC. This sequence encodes CASSLEGPEQFF.

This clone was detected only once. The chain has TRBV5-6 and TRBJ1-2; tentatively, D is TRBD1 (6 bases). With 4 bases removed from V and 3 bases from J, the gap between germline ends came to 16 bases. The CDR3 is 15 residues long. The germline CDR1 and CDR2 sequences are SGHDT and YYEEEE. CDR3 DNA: TGTGCCAGCAGCGGCTGGAGGGGGGGAGACTATGGCTACACCTTC. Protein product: CASSGWRGGDYGYTF.

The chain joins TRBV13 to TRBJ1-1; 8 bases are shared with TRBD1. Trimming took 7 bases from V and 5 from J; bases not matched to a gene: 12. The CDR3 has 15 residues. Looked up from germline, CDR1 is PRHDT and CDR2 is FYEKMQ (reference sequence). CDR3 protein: CASNVDRGVGTEAFF. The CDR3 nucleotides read TGTGCCAGCAACGTTGACAGGGGAGTTGGAACTGAAGCTTTCTTT.

Here the CDR3 reads CASSDGTGGDNQPQHF. CDR3 in DNA: TGTGCCAGCAGCGACGGGACAGGGGGGGACAATCAGCCCCAGCATTTT. The chain links TRBV2 to TRBJ1-5; TRBD1 matches at 11 bases. V was pared by 6 bases and J by 3 bases, with 7 bases of the junction left unmatched. The CDR3 sequence is 16 residues long. Germline V lookup: CDR1 SNHLY, CDR2 FYNNEI.

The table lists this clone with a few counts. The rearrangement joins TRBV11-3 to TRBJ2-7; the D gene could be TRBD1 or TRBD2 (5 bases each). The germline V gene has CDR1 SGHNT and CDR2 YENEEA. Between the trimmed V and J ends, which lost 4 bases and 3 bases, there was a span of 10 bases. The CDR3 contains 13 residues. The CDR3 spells CASSSGADYEQYF. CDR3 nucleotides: TGTGCCAGCAGCTCCGGGGCGGACTACGAGCAGTACTTC.